One sample yielded the 11 T cell receptor beta chains listed below, sequenced in a study of persistence of HIV-infected CD4 T cells. These receptors have no identified antigens. An overlapping HIV-1 Gag peptide pool stimulated these cells at 0.95 to 1 ug/peptide/mL. Sorting selected CD4+ T cells upregulating both CD40 ligand and CD69. Sequencing used immunoSEQ version 4 in survey mode. The method was immunoSEQ multiplex PCR; TCRdb's version includes in-frame clones alone and lacks a portion of them. The sample carries under 20,000 clones, approximately 65% recorded once. Specimen: CD4+ T cells sorted from PBMCs after roughly 18-hour stimulation, collected from a patient who received antiretroviral therapy. The receptors were sampled from an adult woman with HIV who was CMV-seropositive.

The chain joins TRBV29-1 to TRBJ1-4; 10 positions match TRBD1. The CDR3 is made up of 13 amino acids. CDR1 is SQVTM and CDR2 is ANQGSEA in the germline V gene. The junction had 2 bases not matched to a gene; V was cut back by 5 bases and J by 5 bases. As DNA, the CDR3 is TGCAGCGTTCCGGACAGGGGGAATGAAAAACTGTTTTTT. Its protein product is CSVPDRGNEKLFF.

The V gene is TRBV5-1, the J gene TRBJ2-3; 9 nucleotides agree with TRBD2. From germline, CDR1 is SGHRS and CDR2 YFSETQ. V dropped 3 bases and J dropped 0; count of bases not matched to a gene: 5. CDR3 length equals 16 residues. CDR3 sequence: CASSSRAGGSTDTQYF. The DNA of the CDR3 is TGCGCCAGCAGCTCGAGAGCGGGGGGAAGCACAGATACGCAGTATTTT.

This sequence joins TRBV6-5 and TRBJ1-2; TRBD1 aligns across 7 bases. After removal of 5 bases from V and 11 bases from J, the junction contained 8 bases not matched to a gene. The CDR3 covers 12 residues. CDR1 MNHEY and CDR2 SVGAGI come from the germline V gene. The CDR3 region has the DNA TGTGCCAGCAGTAGAAACAGGGGCAGATACACCTTC. It codes for CASSRNRGRYTF.

The chain recombines TRBV2 with TRBJ2-3, with 8 bases identical to TRBD2. Germline V CDR1 and CDR2: SNHLY, FYNNEI. The CDR3 consists of 18 residues. V gave up 1 base and J gave up 0 bases; unmatched junction bases: 9. The DNA for the CDR3 is TGTGCCAGCAGTGAAGTTCGGGGGGGGCCATCTAGCACAGATACGCAGTATTTT. Its protein is CASSEVRGGPSSTDTQYF.

This sequence joins TRBV7-6 and TRBJ2-1; TRBD2 matches at 15 bases. With V trimmed by 7 bases and J by 8 bases, 9 bases remained unmatched. Germline CDR1 SGHVS, CDR2 FNYEAQ. This CDR3 contains 16 residues. As DNA, the CDR3 is TGTGCCAGCAACCTCGGGACTAGCGGGGGGATCGATGAGCAGTTCTTC. Translating gives CASNLGTSGGIDEQFF.

This clone was seen a few times. Additional DNA sequences in this sample encode the identical CDR3. The chain combines TRBV6-5 with TRBJ1-1, with D unresolved. The CDR3 contains 12 residues. Per the germline V gene, CDR1 is MNHEY and CDR2 is SVGAGI. The V gene lost 3 bases and the J gene lost 5 bases, with 7 bases spanning the gap. The CDR3 DNA follows: TGTGCCAGCAGTTATGGTGGAACTGAAGCTTTCTTT. It is translated as CASSYGGTEAFF.

The gene calls are TRBV6-2 or TRBV6-3 and TRBJ1-2, with 8 bases aligning to TRBD1. The CDR3 covers 17 residues. Looked up from germline, CDR1 is MNHEY and CDR2 is SVGEGT. The V and J ends lost 5 bases and 4 bases, in that order; junction bases with no gene match: 15. CDR3 sequence reads: CASSPDRVSSVAYGYTF. The CDR3 nucleotides read TGTGCCAGCAGTCCGGACAGGGTTTCGTCGGTAGCCTATGGCTACACCTTC.

The rearrangement links TRBV5-5 to TRBJ1-1, with TRBD1 as a possible D gene (6 bases). The V gene's germline CDR1 is SGHKS and CDR2 YYEKEE (reference sequence). Trimming cost V 4 bases and J 1 base, with 14 bases left between them. This CDR3 is 15 amino acids long. For the CDR3, the DNA is TGTGCCAGCAGCGCACAGGGTCCCGGGAACACTGAAGCTTTCTTT. The encoded protein is CASSAQGPGNTEAFF.

This sequence joins TRBV13 and TRBJ1-2, with a tentative D call TRBD1 (6 bases). V was cut by 5 bases and J by 14 bases, with 21 bases left in between. The CDR3 is 13 residues long. CDR1 and CDR2 (germline): PRHDT, FYEKMQ (reference sequence). CDR3 region: CASSRPPRQARTF. The CDR3 nucleotides read TGTGCCAGCAGCCGACCGCCAAGACAGGCCCGGACCTTC.

The chain links TRBV2 to TRBJ2-1; 7 positions match TRBD1. CDR3 size: 13 residues. CDR1 and CDR2 from the germline V gene are SNHLY and FYNNEI. J was trimmed by 11 bases and V by 2 bases; bases with no gene match: 6. CDR3 DNA sequence: TGTGCCAGCAGTGAACAGGGGGACGTGAAGCAGTTCTTC. Translating it yields CASSEQGDVKQFF.

The rearrangement joins TRBV10-3 to TRBJ2-3, with unresolved D. This CDR3 has 13 residues. CDR1 ENHRY and CDR2 SYGVKD come from the germline V gene. V shed 3 bases and J shed 4 bases, with 8 bases lying between them. The CDR3 nucleotides are TGTGCCATCAGTGACCCTCAGGCAGATACGCAGTATTTT. Its protein product is CAISDPQADTQYF.